The 6 T cell receptor beta chains presented below share a single source sample, sequenced in a study of technical replicates of blood from a few donors. TCRdb's copy holds only in-frame clones and misses some; the assay was immunoSEQ multiplex PCR. The sample contains 95,000 or so clones, around 96% of which appear only once. The sequenced sample was T cells isolated from PBMCs. The origin of the receptors is a human donor in good health.

This clone appeared a single time. The chain employs TRBV7-2 and TRBJ2-3; D remains ambiguous. Trimming stripped 5 bases from V and 6 bases from J, with 18 bases between. This CDR3 is 15 amino acids long. The germline gives CDR1 SGHTA, CDR2 FQGNSA. Written as DNA, the CDR3 is TGTGCCAGCAGCCCACCCCTGGGCGTTGAGGATACGCAGTATTTT. As protein: CASSPPLGVEDTQYF.

This clone was recorded once. The chain couples TRBV7-6 to TRBJ2-1, with D maybe TRBD2 (6 bases). Per germline, CDR1 SGHVS and CDR2 FNYEAQ. This CDR3 is 15 amino acids long. V lost 3 bases and J lost 5, with 14 bases in between. CDR3 loop: CASSFPAGMDNEQFF. The DNA of the CDR3 is TGTGCCAGCAGCTTTCCTGCGGGGATGGACAATGAGCAGTTCTTC.

This chain links TRBV10-3 with TRBJ2-1; 8 positions match TRBD2. Germline CDR1 and CDR2: ENHRY and SYGVKD. V shed 7 bases, J shed 2 bases, and the junction held 7 bases outside the gene matches. CDR3 length: 15 amino acids. The CDR3 loop reads CAITSTSGAYNEQFF. CDR3 DNA sequence: TGTGCCATCACCTCCACTAGCGGAGCCTACAATGAGCAGTTCTTC.

This chain joins TRBV30 and TRBJ1-6; TRBD1 aligns across 7 bases. The V gene's germline CDR1 is GTSNPN and CDR2 SVGIG (reference sequence). The CDR3 runs 14 residues. V was clipped by 4 bases and J by 7 bases; unmatched bases: 7. The CDR3 here is CAWIAGGFNSPLHF. The DNA for the CDR3 is TGTGCCTGGATTGCAGGGGGTTTCAATTCACCCCTCCACTTT.

This chain uses TRBV11-1 with TRBJ2-5, with TRBD2 matching over 7 bases. CDR3 length equals 16 residues. Trimming took 3 bases from V and 1 from J; bases not matched to a gene: 8. Per the germline V gene, CDR1 is SGHAT and CDR2 is FQDESV (reference sequence). Here the CDR3 DNA reads TGTGCCAGCAGCTTTAACACGGGAGGCCTCCAAGAGACCCAGTACTTC. Translated, it gives CASSFNTGGLQETQYF.

The rearrangement links TRBV19 to TRBJ2-7; D is possibly TRBD2 (6 bases). The V gene lost 5 bases and the J gene lost 5 bases, with 19 bases spanning the gap. The CDR3 contains 15 residues. Germline-derived CDR1 and CDR2 are LNHDA and SQIVND (reference sequence). The CDR3 protein is CASSALGGVSDEQYF. CDR3 nucleotides: TGTGCCAGTAGTGCCCTCGGCGGGGTTAGCGACGAGCAGTACTTC.